This T cell receptor (beta chain) was documented in a study of blood T cell repertoires in COVID-19. On the study more broadly: From the United States, Italy and Spain came samples of acute and convalescent COVID-19. The analysed material was cDNA or gDNA that came from T cells, B-cell-depleted T cells, or PBMCs.

Seattle patients were enrolled during active infection and followed longitudinally. The CDR3 covers 15 residues. The germline CDR1 and CDR2 sequences are SGHVS and FNYEAQ. The V and J ends lost 4 bases and 0 bases, in that order; junction bases with no gene match: 5. Original data processing: Amplified reference gene primers provided the basis for estimating nucleated cell counts. The data were produced by immunoSEQ multiplex PCR, yet TCRdb's version contains in-frame clones alone and is incomplete. Clone size and the V and J calls come from that table; the DNA yielded D and trimming. The sample has approximately 150,000 clones, approximately 93% seen once.

This chain links TRBV7-6 with TRBJ2-5, with 7 bases aligning to TRBD1. The clonotype was recovered from an older woman with COVID-19, enrolled during active disease. Sequenced input: peripheral blood. CDR3 sequence: CASSSLTGDQETQYF. The CDR3 bases are TGTGCCAGCAGCTCTCTAACAGGGGACCAAGAGACCCAGTACTTC.